Here is one TCR beta chain with its context. Trimming took off 5 bases at V and 7 bases at J, with 11 bases between the two ends. The CDR3 runs to 12 residues. Germline CDR1 is LNHDA and CDR2 is SQIVND (reference sequence). The source of the sample is a study of Graves' ophthalmopathy and Graves' hyperthyroidism. Background on the study: Before any treatment, peripheral blood was taken at the initial diagnosis.

From RNA, the CDR3 regions of TCR beta chains were amplified and sequenced. HTBI-primed first-round RT-PCR preceded second-round multiplex PCR. A single record per CDR3 protein comes from TCRdb applying MiXCR to the multiplex PCR reads. Counted here are about 740,000 distinct CDR3 sequences, roughly two fifths occurring once; the ten biggest clones make up approximately 43%. This receptor was identified in an adult man with Graves' ophthalmopathy. This rearrangement joins TRBV19 to TRBJ1-1; D not resolved. The sample comprised peripheral blood. CDR3 sequence: CASSASSGEAFF. The CDR3 bases are TGTGCCAGTAGTGCCTCGTCCGGTGAAGCTTTCTTT.